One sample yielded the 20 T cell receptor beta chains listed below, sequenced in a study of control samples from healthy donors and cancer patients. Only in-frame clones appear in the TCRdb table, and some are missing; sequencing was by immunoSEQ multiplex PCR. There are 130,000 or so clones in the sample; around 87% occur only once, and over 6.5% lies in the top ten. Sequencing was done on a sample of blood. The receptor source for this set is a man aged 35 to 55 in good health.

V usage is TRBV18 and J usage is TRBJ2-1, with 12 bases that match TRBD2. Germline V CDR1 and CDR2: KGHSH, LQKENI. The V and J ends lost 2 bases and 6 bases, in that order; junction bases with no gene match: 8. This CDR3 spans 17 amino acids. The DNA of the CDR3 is TGTGCCAGCTCACCAAGGCTAGCGGGGGGGCCAAGCAATGAGCAGTTCTTC. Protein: CASSPRLAGGPSNEQFF.

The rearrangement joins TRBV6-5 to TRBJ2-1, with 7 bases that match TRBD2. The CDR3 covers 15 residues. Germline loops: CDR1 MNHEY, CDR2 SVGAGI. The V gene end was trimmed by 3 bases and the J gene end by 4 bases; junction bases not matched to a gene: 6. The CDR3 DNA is TGTGCCAGCAGTTATGCTTGGGGGGGATACAATGAGCAGTTCTTC. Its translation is CASSYAWGGYNEQFF.

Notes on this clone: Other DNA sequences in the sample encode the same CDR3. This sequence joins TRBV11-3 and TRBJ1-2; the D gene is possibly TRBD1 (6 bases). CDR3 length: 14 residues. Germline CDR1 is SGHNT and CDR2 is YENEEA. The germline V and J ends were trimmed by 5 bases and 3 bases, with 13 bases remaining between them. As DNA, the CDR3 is TGTGCCAGCAGCCCCAGGGGCGGGGACTATGGCTACACCTTC. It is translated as CASSPRGGDYGYTF. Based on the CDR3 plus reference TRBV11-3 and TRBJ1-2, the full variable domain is EAGVVQSPRYKIIEKKQPVAFWCNPISGHNTLYWYLQNLGQGPELLIRYENEEAVDDSQLPKDRFSAERLKGVDSTLKIQPAELGDSAVYLCASSPRGGDYGYTFGSGTRLTVV.

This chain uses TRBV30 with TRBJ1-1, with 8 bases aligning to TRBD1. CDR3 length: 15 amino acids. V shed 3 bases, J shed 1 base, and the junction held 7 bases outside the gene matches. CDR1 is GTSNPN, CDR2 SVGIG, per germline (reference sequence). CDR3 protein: CAWRTGEGRNTEAFF. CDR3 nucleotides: TGTGCCTGGAGGACAGGGGAGGGCCGGAACACTGAAGCTTTCTTT.

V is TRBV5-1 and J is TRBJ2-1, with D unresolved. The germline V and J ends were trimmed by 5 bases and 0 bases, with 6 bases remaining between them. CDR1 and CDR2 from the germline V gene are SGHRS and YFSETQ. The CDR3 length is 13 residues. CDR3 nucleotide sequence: TGCGCCAGCAGAGTCAGCTCCTACAATGAGCAGTTCTTC. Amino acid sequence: CASRVSSYNEQFF.

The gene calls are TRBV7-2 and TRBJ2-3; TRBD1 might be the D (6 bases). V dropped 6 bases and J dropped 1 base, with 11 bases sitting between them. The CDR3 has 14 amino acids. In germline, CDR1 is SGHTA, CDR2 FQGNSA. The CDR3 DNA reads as TGTGCCAGCAGACTTAGACAGGGCACAGATACGCAGTATTTT. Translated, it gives CASRLRQGTDTQYF.

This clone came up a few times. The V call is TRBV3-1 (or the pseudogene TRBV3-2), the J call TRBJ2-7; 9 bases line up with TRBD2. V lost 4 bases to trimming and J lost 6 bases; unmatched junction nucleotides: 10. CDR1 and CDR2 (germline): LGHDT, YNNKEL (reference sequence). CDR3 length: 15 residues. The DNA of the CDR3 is TGTGCCAGCAGCCTATCCGGGACTAGCAGTCGCGAGCAGTACTTC. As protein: CASSLSGTSSREQYF.

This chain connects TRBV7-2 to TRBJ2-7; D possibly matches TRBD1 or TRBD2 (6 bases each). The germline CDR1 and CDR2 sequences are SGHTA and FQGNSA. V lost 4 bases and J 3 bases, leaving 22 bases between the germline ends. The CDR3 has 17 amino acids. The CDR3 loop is CASSSLGGSEGFYEQYF. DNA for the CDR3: TGTGCCAGCAGCTCACTAGGGGGGTCGGAGGGTTTCTACGAGCAGTACTTC.

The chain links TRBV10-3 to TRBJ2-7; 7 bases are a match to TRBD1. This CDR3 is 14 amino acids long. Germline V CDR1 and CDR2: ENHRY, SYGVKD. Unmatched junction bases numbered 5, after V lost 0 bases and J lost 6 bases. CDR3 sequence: CAISESTGRSEQYF. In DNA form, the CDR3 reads TGTGCCATCAGTGAGTCGACAGGGCGAAGCGAGCAGTACTTC.

The CDR3 DNA sequence: TGCGCCAGCAGTGAGTCATACGAGCAGTACTTC. Translation: CASSESYEQYF. The rearrangement uses TRBV10-2 and TRBJ2-7, with no clear D. The ends were cut back, 0 bases at V and 4 bases at J, with 1 base in the middle. The length of the CDR3 is 11 residues. Germline loops: CDR1 WSHSY, CDR2 SAAADI.

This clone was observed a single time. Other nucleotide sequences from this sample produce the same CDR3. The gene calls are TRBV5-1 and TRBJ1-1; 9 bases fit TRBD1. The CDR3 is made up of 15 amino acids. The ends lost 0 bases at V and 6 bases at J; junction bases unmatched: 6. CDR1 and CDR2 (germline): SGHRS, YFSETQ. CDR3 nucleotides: TGCGCCAGCAGCTTGGGACAGGGGGGTTCCTCTGAAGCTTTCTTT. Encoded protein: CASSLGQGGSSEAFF.

The CDR3 loop reads CSVSLTGSYSNQPQHF. The CDR3 region has the DNA TGCAGCGTTTCCCTGACAGGGAGTTATAGCAATCAGCCCCAGCATTTT. This rearrangement joins TRBV29-1 to TRBJ1-5, with 7 bases matching TRBD1. The CDR3 spans 16 residues. The V and J ends lost 5 bases and 0 bases, in that order; junction bases with no gene match: 10. Germline V lookup: CDR1 SQVTM, CDR2 ANQGSEA.

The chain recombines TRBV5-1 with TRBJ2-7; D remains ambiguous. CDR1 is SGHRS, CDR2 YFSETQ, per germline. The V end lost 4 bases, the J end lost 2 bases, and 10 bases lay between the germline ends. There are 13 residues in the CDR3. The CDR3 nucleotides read TGCGCCAGCAGCCGTCAAGGGACCTACGAGCAGTACTTC. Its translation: CASSRQGTYEQYF.

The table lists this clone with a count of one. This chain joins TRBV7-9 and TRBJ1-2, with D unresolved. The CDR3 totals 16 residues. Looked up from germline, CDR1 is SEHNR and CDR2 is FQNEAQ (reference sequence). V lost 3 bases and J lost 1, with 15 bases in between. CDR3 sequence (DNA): TGTGCCAGCAGCTTTGGTTTGAGGGAGCATAACTATGGCTACACCTTC. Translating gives CASSFGLREHNYGYTF.

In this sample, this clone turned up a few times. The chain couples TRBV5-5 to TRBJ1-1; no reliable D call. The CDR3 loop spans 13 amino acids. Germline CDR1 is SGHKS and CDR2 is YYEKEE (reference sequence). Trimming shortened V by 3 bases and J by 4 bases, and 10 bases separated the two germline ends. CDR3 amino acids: CASSSSPGTEAFF. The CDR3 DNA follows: TGTGCCAGCAGCTCATCTCCAGGCACTGAAGCTTTCTTT. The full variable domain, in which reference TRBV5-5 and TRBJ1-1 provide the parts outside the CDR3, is DAGVTQSPTHLIKTRGQQVTLRCSPISGHKSVSWYQQVLGQGPQFIFQYYEKEERGRGNFPDRFSARQFPNYSSELNVNALLLGDSALYLCASSSSPGTEAFFGQGTRLTVV.

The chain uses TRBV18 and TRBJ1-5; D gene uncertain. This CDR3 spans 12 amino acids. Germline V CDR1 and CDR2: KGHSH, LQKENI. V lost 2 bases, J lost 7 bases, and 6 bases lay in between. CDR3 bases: TGTGCCAGCTCACCAGGGTTCCAGCCCCAGCATTTT. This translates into CASSPGFQPQHF.

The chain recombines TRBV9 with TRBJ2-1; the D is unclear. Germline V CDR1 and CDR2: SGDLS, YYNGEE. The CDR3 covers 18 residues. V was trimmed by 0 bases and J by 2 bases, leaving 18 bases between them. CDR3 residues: CASSVGVTAFEPYNEQFF. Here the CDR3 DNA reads TGTGCCAGCAGCGTAGGTGTAACAGCTTTTGAACCCTACAATGAGCAGTTCTTC.

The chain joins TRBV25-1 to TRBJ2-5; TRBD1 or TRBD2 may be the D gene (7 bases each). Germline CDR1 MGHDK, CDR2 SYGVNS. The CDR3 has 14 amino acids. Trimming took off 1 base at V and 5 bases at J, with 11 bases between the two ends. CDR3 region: CASSESRGGETQYF. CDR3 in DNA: TGTGCCAGCAGTGAATCCAGGGGGGGGGAGACCCAGTACTTC.

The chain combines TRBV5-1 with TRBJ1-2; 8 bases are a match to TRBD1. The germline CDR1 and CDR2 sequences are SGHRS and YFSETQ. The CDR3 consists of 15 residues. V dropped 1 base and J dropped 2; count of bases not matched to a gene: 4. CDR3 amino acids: CASSLKGQGNYGYTF. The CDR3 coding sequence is TGCGCCAGCAGCTTGAAAGGACAGGGAAACTATGGCTACACCTTC.

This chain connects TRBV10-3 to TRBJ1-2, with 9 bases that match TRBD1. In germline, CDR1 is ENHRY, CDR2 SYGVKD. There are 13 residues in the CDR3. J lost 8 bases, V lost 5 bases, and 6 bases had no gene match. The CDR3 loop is CAISQQGAGGYTF. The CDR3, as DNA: TGTGCCATCAGTCAACAGGGGGCAGGCGGCTACACCTTC.